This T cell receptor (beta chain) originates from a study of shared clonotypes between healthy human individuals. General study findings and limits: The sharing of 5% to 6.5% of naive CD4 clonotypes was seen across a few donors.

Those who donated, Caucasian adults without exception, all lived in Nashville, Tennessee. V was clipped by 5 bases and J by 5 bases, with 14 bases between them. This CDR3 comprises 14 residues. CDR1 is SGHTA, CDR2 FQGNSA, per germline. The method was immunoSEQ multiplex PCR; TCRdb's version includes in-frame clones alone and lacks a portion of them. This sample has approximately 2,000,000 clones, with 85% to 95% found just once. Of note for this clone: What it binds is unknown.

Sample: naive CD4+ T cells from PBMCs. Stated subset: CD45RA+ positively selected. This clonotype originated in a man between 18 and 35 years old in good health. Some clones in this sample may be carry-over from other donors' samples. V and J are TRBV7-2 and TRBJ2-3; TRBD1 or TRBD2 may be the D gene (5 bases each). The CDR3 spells CASSMGLAGDTQYF. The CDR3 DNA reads TGTGCCAGCAGCATGGGGCTAGCAGGAGATACGCAGTATTTT. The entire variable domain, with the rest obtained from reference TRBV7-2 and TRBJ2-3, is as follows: GAGVSQSPSNKVTEKGKDVELRCDPISGHTALYWYRQSLGQGLEFLIYFQGNSAPDKSGLPSDRFSAERTGGSVSTLTIQRTQQEDSAVYLCASSMGLAGDTQYFGPGTRLTVL.